This entry is about one T cell receptor (beta chain). Since a much larger clone is just one base distant, this may be a read error. PBMCs were sourced from about 10 ml fresh peripheral blood. The CDR3 spans 13 residues. Germline CDR1 is GTSNPN and CDR2 is SVGIG (reference sequence). The data derive from a study of T cells in Graves' hyperthyroidism and ophthalmopathy. Study in general: Any treatment followed the collection of peripheral blood at initial diagnosis.

Amplified TCR beta CDR3 regions came from RNA transcripts. The study used the HTBI primer set for a first-round RT-PCR of the TCR CDR3. TCRdb reprocessed the multiplex PCR reads via MiXCR and lists one record per CDR3 protein. The data show hundreds of thousands of distinct CDR3 sequences, less than 15% seen once. The source of this sequence is a woman younger than 30 with Graves' hyperthyroidism. The rearrangement uses TRBV30 and TRBJ1-4, with 7 bases that match TRBD1. What was sequenced was blood. CDR3 sequence (DNA): TGTGCCTGGAAGGGACAGCCTAATGAAAAACTGCTTTTT. Translated, it gives CAWKGQPNEKLLF.